This TCR beta chain is from a study of OX40 agonist ivuxolimab in advanced cancers. Study-wide background: Mean age around 64 years, range about 20 to 90; around 80% male.

Trimming took off 2 bases at V and 5 bases at J, with 12 bases between the two ends. Germline CDR1 SGHDN, CDR2 FVKESK. The CDR3 loop spans 15 amino acids. Using immunoSEQ multiplex PCR, the repertoire was profiled, and TCRdb retains in-frame clones only, with some absent. This sample has about 70,000 clones, with approximately 90% found just once. The source was CD4+ or CD8+ T cells sorted from blood, collected in a trial of the OX40 agonist ivuxolimab. The chain recombines TRBV14 with TRBJ1-4, with D perhaps TRBD1 (5 bases). The receptor was isolated from an adult with an advanced solid tumor such as melanoma, head and neck, liver or kidney cancer. CDR3 residues: CASSQNADNNEKLFF. The CDR3 DNA reads TGTGCCAGCAGCCAAAACGCGGACAACAATGAAAAACTGTTTTTT.